This entry concerns a single T cell receptor beta chain. The source of the sample is a study of blood T cell repertoires in COVID-19. The table came from immunoSEQ multiplex PCR; TCRdb's copy has only in-frame clones and leaves some out. The sample consists of under 250,000 clones, nearly 90% of them appearing once. The CDR3 contains 13 residues. Germline lookup yields CDR1 MNHEY and CDR2 SVGAGI. The ends were cut back, 3 bases at V and 4 bases at J, with 9 bases in the middle. The source is a man in his thirties or forties who had recovered from COVID-19. V and J are TRBV6-5 and TRBJ1-2, with a weak D call TRBD1 (6 bases). The sequencing input was PBMCs or T cells enriched from blood (not recorded which). The CDR3 reads CASSYGTPYGYTF. The CDR3 DNA reads TGTGCCAGCAGTTATGGGACACCCTATGGCTACACCTTC.